This record looks at one T cell receptor beta chain sequence and its context. What it binds is not known. The data derive from a study of Ad26.COV2.S vaccination and SARS-CoV-2 variants. At the level of the study: A COV1001 Ad26.COV2.S trial-arm participant provided the sample. The study gave Ad26.COV2.S intramuscularly, once or twice 56 days apart.

CDR1 and CDR2 from the germline V gene are SGHVS and FNYEAQ. The CDR3 covers 16 residues. With V trimmed by 5 bases and J by 2 bases, 9 bases remained unmatched. Assay: immunoSEQ multiplex PCR; the TCRdb copy retains only in-frame clones and omits some. The repertoire consists of 300,000 to 400,000 clones, with around 83% occurring once and the leading ten covering more than 1.5%. Whole-study findings and limits: Reported findings describe substantial breadth in spike-specific CD8+ and CD4+ T cell responses following vaccination.

The treatment is: approximately 18 received Ad26.COV2.S at low or high dose, single or two shots; about 5 received placebo; per-sample allocation not given. Samples came from day 63 after the first vaccine or placebo injection. An Ad26 vector expressing Wuhan-strain SARS-CoV-2 spike served as the vaccine. The receptor was derived from a person aged 18-65 years who received the Ad26.COV2.S COVID-19 vaccine or a placebo. The specimen comprised peripheral blood, sampled in a trial of Ad26.COV2.S vaccine versus placebo. The chain joins TRBV7-6 to TRBJ2-5; 9 nucleotides agree with TRBD1. The CDR3 bases are TGTGCCAGCAGCCACTCCCCCGGGACAGGGCAAGAGACCCAGTACTTC. It translates to CASSHSPGTGQETQYF.